This entry lists 8 T cell receptor beta chains sequenced from one sample in a study of PD-L1 blockade in urothelial cancer. Time point in this sample: peripheral blood 6 weeks after treatment start. Generated by immunoSEQ multiplex PCR, the TCRdb table keeps only in-frame clones and is missing some. This sample carries around 100,000 clones, 80% to 95% of them seen once, and the ten largest clones take 3% to 4.5%. The sample consisted of PBMCs, taken around atezolizumab (anti-PD-L1) treatment. Source of these receptors: a man in his sixties with urothelial cancer.

The gene calls are TRBV5-4 and TRBJ1-1; 11 bases align to TRBD1. The trim removed 6 bases at V and 1 base at J, leaving 8 bases unmatched. Per germline, CDR1 SGHNT and CDR2 YYREEE (reference sequence). This CDR3 spans 16 amino acids. The CDR3: CASTTGQGVGNTEAFF. The DNA of the CDR3 is TGTGCCAGCACTACGGGACAGGGGGTCGGGAACACTGAAGCTTTCTTT. Full variable domain (rest looked up from reference TRBV5-4 and TRBJ1-1): ETGVTQSPTHLIKTRGQQVTLRCSSQSGHNTVSWYQQALGQGPQFIFQYYREEENGRGNFPPRFSGLQFPNYSSELNVNALELDDSALYLCASTTGQGVGNTEAFFGQGTRLTVV.

The rearrangement links TRBV30 to TRBJ2-1; 9 bases map to TRBD2. V was clipped by 5 bases and J by 9 bases; unmatched bases: 8. The CDR3 contains 13 residues. From germline, CDR1 is GTSNPN and CDR2 SVGIG (reference sequence). CDR3 in DNA: TGTGCCTGGGACGGCGGGGGGGTGGGTGAGCAGTTCTTC. It specifies CAWDGGGVGEQFF.

The rearrangement uses TRBV14 and TRBJ1-2, with 9 positions matching TRBD1. There are 14 residues in the CDR3. V shed 3 bases and J 4 bases; nucleotides not matched to a gene: 3. Germline-derived CDR1 and CDR2 are SGHDN and FVKESK. CDR3 region: CASSQGQGGYGYTF. The CDR3 nucleotides are TGTGCCAGCAGCCAGGGACAGGGTGGCTATGGCTACACCTTC.

Here the CDR3 DNA reads TGTGCCTGGAGTGTACGAAGGGACTCAAGAACTTCCTACGAGCAGTACTTC. Encoded protein: CAWSVRRDSRTSYEQYF. This chain links TRBV30 with TRBJ2-7, with TRBD2 as a possible D gene (6 bases). CDR1 and CDR2 from the germline V gene are GTSNPN and SVGIG (reference sequence). The CDR3 sequence is 17 residues long. V was cut by 0 bases and J by 1 base, with 19 bases left in between.

The rearrangement links TRBV28 to TRBJ1-2; 8 nucleotides align to TRBD1. This CDR3 is built from 14 residues. V lost 6 bases to trimming and J lost 4 bases; unmatched junction nucleotides: 7. From germline, CDR1 is MDHEN and CDR2 SYDVKM. CDR3 sequence (DNA): TGTGCCAGCAGCTCCCAGGGGGCTACCTATGGCTACACCTTC. Its translation: CASSSQGATYGYTF.

This clone was detected only a few times. The J gene is TRBJ1-5, the V gene TRBV6-1; D gene uncertain. In germline, CDR1 is MNHNS, CDR2 SASEGT. This CDR3 comprises 13 residues. V was shortened by 4 bases and J by 5 bases, with 9 bases between the two germline ends. The CDR3 reads CASSGEADQPQHF. The CDR3 bases are TGTGCCAGCAGTGGCGAGGCGGATCAGCCCCAGCATTTT.

This clone has only one observation. V usage is TRBV7-2 and J usage is TRBJ1-3; 12 nucleotides line up with TRBD1. CDR3 length: 16 amino acids. V lost 4 bases to trimming and J lost 3 bases; unmatched junction nucleotides: 4. Germline CDR1 is SGHTA and CDR2 is FQGNSA. CDR3: CASSYGTGGLGNTIYF. For the CDR3, the DNA is TGTGCCAGCAGCTACGGGACAGGGGGCCTTGGAAACACCATATATTTT.

J is TRBJ2-2 and V is TRBV10-3, with D possibly TRBD1 on 6 matching bases. This CDR3 is 13 amino acids long. In germline, CDR1 is ENHRY, CDR2 SYGVKD. Trimming removed 10 bases at V and 6 bases at J, with 15 bases between. The CDR3 bases are TGTGCCACCCACAGGGTCTCGTCCGGGGAGCTGTTTTTT. The encoded protein is CATHRVSSGELFF.